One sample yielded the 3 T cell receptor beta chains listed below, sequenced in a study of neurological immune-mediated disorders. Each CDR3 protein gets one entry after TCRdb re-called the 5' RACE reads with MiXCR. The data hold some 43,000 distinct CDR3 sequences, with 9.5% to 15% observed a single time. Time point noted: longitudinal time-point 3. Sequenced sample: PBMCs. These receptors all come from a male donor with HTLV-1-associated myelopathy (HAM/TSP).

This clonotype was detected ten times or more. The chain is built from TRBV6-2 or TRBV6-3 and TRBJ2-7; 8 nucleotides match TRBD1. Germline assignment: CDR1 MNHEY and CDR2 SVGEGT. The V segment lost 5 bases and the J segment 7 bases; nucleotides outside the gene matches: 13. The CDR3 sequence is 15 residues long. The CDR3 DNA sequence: TGTGCCAGCAGTCCCCCGGGACAGGTACTTTGGGAGCAGTACTTC. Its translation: CASSPPGQVLWEQYF.

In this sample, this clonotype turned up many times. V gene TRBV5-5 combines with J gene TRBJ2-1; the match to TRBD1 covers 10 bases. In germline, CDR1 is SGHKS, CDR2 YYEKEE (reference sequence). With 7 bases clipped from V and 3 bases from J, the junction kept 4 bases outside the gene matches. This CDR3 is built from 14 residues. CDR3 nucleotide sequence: TGTGCCAGCGGGGGACAGGGGCTCTACAATGAGCAGTTCTTC. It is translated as CASGGQGLYNEQFF.

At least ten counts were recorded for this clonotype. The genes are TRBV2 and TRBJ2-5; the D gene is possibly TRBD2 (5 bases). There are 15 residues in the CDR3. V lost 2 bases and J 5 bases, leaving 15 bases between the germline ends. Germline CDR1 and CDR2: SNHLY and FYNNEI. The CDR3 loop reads CASSELGNWRETQYF. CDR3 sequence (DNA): TGTGCCAGCAGTGAATTGGGAAATTGGAGGGAGACCCAGTACTTC.